These 13 T cell receptor beta chains were sequenced from one sample in a study of cytomegalovirus exposure and HLA in healthy donors. The study ran its PCR with 60 Vbeta and 13 Jbeta primers. Sequencing used immunoSEQ multiplex PCR; TCRdb keeps in-frame clones, though not all of them. The sample table includes approximately 43,000 clones. The specimen sequenced was PBMCs. Every receptor here comes from a woman aged 30 to 39 in good health and CMV-seronegative.

The V call is TRBV5-1, the J call TRBJ2-5; weak D call: TRBD2 (5 bases). The CDR3 runs 14 residues. Germline lookup yields CDR1 SGHRS and CDR2 YFSETQ. V lost 4 bases and J lost 1, with 11 bases in between. CDR3 bases: TGCGCCAGCAGCGACGGGAATACCCAAGAGACCCAGTACTTC. Encoded protein: CASSDGNTQETQYF.

V is TRBV6-5 and J is TRBJ1-5, with unresolved D. The CDR3 spans 13 residues. V was shortened by 2 bases and J by 7 bases, with 9 bases between the two germline ends. Germline V gives CDR1 MNHEY, CDR2 SVGAGI. Written as DNA, the CDR3 is TGTGCCAGCAGTTACCAGGCCACCCAGCCCCAGCATTTT. Encoded protein: CASSYQATQPQHF.

The chain joins TRBV11-2 to TRBJ2-7; TRBD1 is a possible D gene (5 bases). Looked up from germline, CDR1 is SGHAT and CDR2 is FQNNGV. The CDR3 extends over 14 amino acids. V dropped 1 base and J dropped 2 bases, with 9 bases sitting between them. CDR3: CASSLVAGTYEQYF. The DNA for the CDR3 is TGTGCCAGCAGCTTAGTGGCAGGGACCTACGAGCAGTACTTC.

The V and J genes are TRBV5-1 and TRBJ2-1; possible D gene TRBD2, 5 bases. CDR3 length: 13 amino acids. CDR1 and CDR2 from the germline V gene are SGHRS and YFSETQ. Trimming took 0 bases from V and 9 from J, leaving 10 bases between them. DNA of the CDR3: TGCGCCAGCAGCTTGGGAGGGCTTTTTGAGCAGTTCTTC. Translated, it gives CASSLGGLFEQFF.

The chain is built from TRBV6-5 and TRBJ1-1; D not certain. Trimming removed 0 bases at V and 4 bases at J, with 9 bases between. The CDR3 totals 14 residues. From germline, CDR1 is MNHEY and CDR2 SVGAGI. The CDR3 is CASSYSVSSTEAFF. The DNA for the CDR3 is TGTGCCAGCAGTTACTCGGTTTCGAGCACTGAAGCTTTCTTT.

This chain uses TRBV5-6 with TRBJ1-6, with 11 bases fitting TRBD1. The trim removed 2 bases at V and 7 bases at J, leaving 8 bases unmatched. The V gene's germline CDR1 is SGHDT and CDR2 YYEEEE. The CDR3 is 17 amino acids. CDR3 sequence reads: CASSLGQGALRNSPLHF. The CDR3 DNA is TGTGCCAGCAGCTTAGGACAGGGGGCGTTGAGGAATTCACCCCTCCACTTT.

This chain connects TRBV6-5 to TRBJ2-5; 8 bases map to TRBD2. This CDR3 contains 14 residues. The germline V gene encodes CDR1 MNHEY and CDR2 SVGAGI. V gave up 6 bases and J gave up 6 bases; unmatched junction bases: 9. Here the CDR3 reads CASSPGTSKKTQYF. The CDR3 DNA reads as TGTGCCAGCAGCCCCGGGACTAGTAAAAAGACCCAGTACTTC.

V and J are TRBV4-1 and TRBJ2-1; D ambiguous. Germline V gene lookup returns CDR1 MGHRA and CDR2 YSYEKL. The ends were cut back, 4 bases at V and 0 bases at J, with 10 bases in the middle. The CDR3 sequence is 15 residues long. The CDR3 spells CASSPDSGSYNEQFF. CDR3 bases: TGCGCCAGCAGCCCCGACTCGGGCTCCTACAATGAGCAGTTCTTC.

The J gene is TRBJ1-5, the V gene TRBV6-5; TRBD1 is a possible D gene (5 bases). CDR1 is MNHEY and CDR2 is SVGAGI in the germline V gene. V was clipped by 6 bases and J by 0 bases, with 12 bases between them. This CDR3 has 15 amino acids. CDR3 bases: TGTGCCAGCAGCCGCGACAGCAATAGCAATCAGCCCCAGCATTTT. It yields the protein CASSRDSNSNQPQHF.

The V and J genes are TRBV9 and TRBJ1-1, with TRBD1 matching over 9 bases. The CDR3 loop spans 16 amino acids. V shed 3 bases, J shed 3 bases, and the junction held 9 bases outside the gene matches. CDR1 and CDR2 from the germline V gene are SGDLS and YYNGEE. The CDR3 sequence: CASSEGQGSQDTEAFF. In nucleotides, the CDR3 is TGTGCCAGCAGCGAGGGACAGGGTAGTCAGGACACTGAAGCTTTCTTT. Variable domain in full (rest from reference TRBV9 and TRBJ1-1): DSGVTQTPKHLITATGQRVTLRCSPRSGDLSVYWYQQSLDQGLQFLIQYYNGEERAKGNILERFSAQQFPDLHSELNLSSLELGDSALYFCASSEGQGSQDTEAFFGQGTRLTVV.

This chain connects TRBV29-1 to TRBJ1-1; D might be TRBD1 (6 bases). Between the trimmed V and J ends, which lost 2 bases and 0 bases, there was a span of 13 bases. CDR1 is SQVTM and CDR2 is ANQGSEA in the germline V gene. The CDR3 runs to 15 residues. The CDR3 DNA reads TGCAGCGTTGAAAAAGGACAGACCATGAACACTGAAGCTTTCTTT. Protein sequence: CSVEKGQTMNTEAFF.

The rearrangement joins TRBV4-1 to TRBJ2-7; perhaps TRBD1 as D (5 bases). The CDR3 covers 14 residues. Germline CDR1 reads MGHRA; CDR2 reads YSYEKL. The germline V and J ends were trimmed by 3 bases and 2 bases, with 11 bases remaining between them. The CDR3 DNA reads as TGCGCCAGCAGCCAGAGTACAGGCACCTACGAGCAGTACTTC. This encodes CASSQSTGTYEQYF.

V gene TRBV5-4 combines with J gene TRBJ2-5; D perhaps matches TRBD2 (5 bases). The CDR3 extends over 15 amino acids. Trimming removed 7 bases from V and 4 bases from J, with 20 bases in between. The V gene's germline CDR1 is SGHNT and CDR2 YYREEE (reference sequence). The DNA of the CDR3 is TGTGCCAGCCGCAGCGGCCCAGAAGGGTTAGAGACCCAGTACTTC. Its protein product is CASRSGPEGLETQYF.